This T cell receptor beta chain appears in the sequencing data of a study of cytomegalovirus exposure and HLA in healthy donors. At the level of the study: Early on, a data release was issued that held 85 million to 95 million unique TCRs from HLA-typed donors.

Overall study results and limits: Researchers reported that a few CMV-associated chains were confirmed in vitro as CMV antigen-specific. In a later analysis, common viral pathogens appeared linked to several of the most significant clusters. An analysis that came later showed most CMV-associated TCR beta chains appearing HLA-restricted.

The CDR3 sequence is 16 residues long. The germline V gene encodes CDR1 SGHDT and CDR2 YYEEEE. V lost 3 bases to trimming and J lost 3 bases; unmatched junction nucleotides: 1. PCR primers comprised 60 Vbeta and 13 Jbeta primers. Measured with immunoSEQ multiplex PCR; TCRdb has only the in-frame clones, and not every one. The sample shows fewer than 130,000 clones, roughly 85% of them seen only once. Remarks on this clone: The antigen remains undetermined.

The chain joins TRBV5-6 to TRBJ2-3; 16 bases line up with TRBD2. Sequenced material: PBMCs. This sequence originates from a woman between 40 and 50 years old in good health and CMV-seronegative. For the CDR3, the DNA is TGTGCCAGCAGCTGGGGACTAGCGGGAGGGACAGATACGCAGTATTTT. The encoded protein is CASSWGLAGGTDTQYF.